Below are 7 T cell receptor beta chains sequenced from a single sample in a study of T cells in Graves' hyperthyroidism and ophthalmopathy. Amplification of TCR beta CDR3 regions was performed using RNA transcripts as template. With the HTBI primer set, the TCR CDR3 went through a first round of RT-PCR. MiXCR was run by TCRdb on the multiplex PCR reads, yielding one entry per CDR3 protein. The sample carries about 460,000 distinct CDR3 sequences, 20% to 25% recorded once. The sample was blood. The origin of the receptors is a woman aged 70 to 79 with Graves' ophthalmopathy.

This clonotype has just one count. This chain connects TRBV19 to TRBJ2-3; TRBD1 or TRBD2 may be the D gene (6 bases each). Looked up from germline, CDR1 is LNHDA and CDR2 is SQIVND (reference sequence). Trimming cost V 5 bases and J 0 bases, with 15 bases left between them. The CDR3 sequence is 16 residues long. The CDR3 sequence: CASSLRGGGSTDTQYF. CDR3 in DNA: TGTGCCAGTAGTTTAAGAGGGGGAGGTAGCACAGATACGCAGTATTTT.

This clonotype was seen only a few times. The chain uses TRBV6-4 and TRBJ1-5, with no clear D. Germline V gene lookup returns CDR1 MRHNA and CDR2 SNTAGT. The CDR3 sequence is 14 residues long. V lost 5 bases to trimming and J lost 7 bases, with 15 bases between them. This chain's CDR3 is CASSRDRNYQPQHF. Here the CDR3 DNA reads TGTGCCAGCAGTCGCGACCGGAATTACCAGCCCCAGCATTTT.

This clonotype was observed a single time. A junction end diverges from the germline sequence, so it may reflect a read error. The V call is TRBV18, the J call TRBJ2-7, with D perhaps matching TRBD1 or TRBD2 (6 bases each). This CDR3 spans 13 amino acids. The germline gives CDR1 KGHSH, CDR2 LQKENI. CDR3 sequence: CANSLGGPYEQYF. The DNA for the CDR3 is TGTGCCAACTCACTGGGGGGCCCCTACGAGCAGTACTTC.

The genes are TRBV25-1 and TRBJ1-2, with D unclear. Germline V lookup: CDR1 MGHDK, CDR2 SYGVNS. V shed 2 bases and J shed 2 bases, with 3 bases lying between them. The CDR3 sequence is 12 residues long. CDR3 protein: CASSENNYGYTF. The CDR3 DNA reads as TGTGCCAGCAGTGAAAACAACTATGGCTACACCTTC.

This clonotype was recorded a few times. The rearrangement uses TRBV6-2 or TRBV6-3 and TRBJ2-7; the D gene is possibly TRBD1 (5 bases). The CDR3 is made up of 15 amino acids. The germline gives CDR1 MNHEY, CDR2 SVGEGT. Trimming removed 2 bases from V and 1 base from J, with 12 bases in between. CDR3 sequence: CASSYGRASSYEQYF. The CDR3 region has the DNA TGTGCCAGCAGTTACGGCAGGGCGAGTTCCTACGAGCAGTACTTC.

The rearrangement uses TRBV6-5 and TRBJ2-3, with 8 positions matching TRBD2. This CDR3 is 16 amino acids long. The trim removed 0 bases at V and 5 bases at J, leaving 7 bases unmatched. Germline V gene sequence: CDR1 MNHEY, CDR2 SVGAGI. DNA of the CDR3: TGTGCCAGCAGTTACTCGTGGCGGGAGGATCGAGATACGCAGTATTTT. Its protein product is CASSYSWREDRDTQYF.

This clonotype appeared many times. The CDR3 is CASSLPVAGYGYTF. In nucleotides, the CDR3 is TGCGCCAGCAGCTTGCCGGTTGCGGGCTATGGCTACACCTTC. This chain connects TRBV5-1 to TRBJ1-2, with D unresolved. Trimming shortened V by 1 base and J by 4 bases, and 11 bases separated the two germline ends. Germline-derived CDR1 and CDR2 are SGHRS and YFSETQ. This CDR3 is 14 amino acids long.